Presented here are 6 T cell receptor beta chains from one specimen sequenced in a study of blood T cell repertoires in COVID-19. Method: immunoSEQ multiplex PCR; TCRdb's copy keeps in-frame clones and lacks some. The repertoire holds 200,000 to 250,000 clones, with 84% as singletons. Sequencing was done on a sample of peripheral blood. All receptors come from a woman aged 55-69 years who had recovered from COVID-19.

CDR3 sequence reads: CASSLEDSYGYTF. The CDR3 region has the DNA TGTGCCAGCAGCTTAGAGGACAGCTATGGCTACACCTTC. The V gene is TRBV11-3, the J gene TRBJ1-2; TRBD1 is a possible D gene (6 bases). This CDR3 is 13 amino acids long. Germline V gives CDR1 SGHNT, CDR2 YENEEA. V shed 0 bases and J shed 4 bases, with 6 bases lying between them.

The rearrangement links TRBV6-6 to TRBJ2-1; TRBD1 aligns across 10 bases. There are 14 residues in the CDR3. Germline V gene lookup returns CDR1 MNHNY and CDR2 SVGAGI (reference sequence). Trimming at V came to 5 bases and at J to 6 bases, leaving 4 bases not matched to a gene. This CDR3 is CASSGRTGGNEQFF. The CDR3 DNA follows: TGTGCCAGCAGTGGGCGGACAGGGGGCAATGAGCAGTTCTTC.

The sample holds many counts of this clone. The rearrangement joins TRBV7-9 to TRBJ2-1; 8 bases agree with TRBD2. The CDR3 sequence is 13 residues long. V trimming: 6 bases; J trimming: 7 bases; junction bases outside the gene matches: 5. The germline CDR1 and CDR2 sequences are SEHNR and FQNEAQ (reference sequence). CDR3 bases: TGTGCCAGCAGGAGACCGGGGGGGAATGAGCAGTTCTTC. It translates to CASRRPGGNEQFF.

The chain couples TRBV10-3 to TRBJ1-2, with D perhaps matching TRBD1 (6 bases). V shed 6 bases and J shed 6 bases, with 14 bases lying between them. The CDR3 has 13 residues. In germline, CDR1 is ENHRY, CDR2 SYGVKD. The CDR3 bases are TGTGCCATCAGGGACAGAGGGGTCGATGGCTACACCTTC. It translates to CAIRDRGVDGYTF.

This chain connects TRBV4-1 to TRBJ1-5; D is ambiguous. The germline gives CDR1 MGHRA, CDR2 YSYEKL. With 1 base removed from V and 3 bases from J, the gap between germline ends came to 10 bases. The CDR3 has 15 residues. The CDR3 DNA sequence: TGCGCCAGCAGCCAAGTCGGGCGGGTCAATCAGCCCCAGCATTTT. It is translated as CASSQVGRVNQPQHF.

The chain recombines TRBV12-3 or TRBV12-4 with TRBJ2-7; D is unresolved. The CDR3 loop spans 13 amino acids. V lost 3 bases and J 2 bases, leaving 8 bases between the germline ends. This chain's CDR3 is CASSLATTYEQYF. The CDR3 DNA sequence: TGTGCCAGCAGTTTGGCTACTACCTACGAGCAGTACTTC.